This T cell receptor beta chain was found in a study of cytomegalovirus exposure and HLA in healthy donors. Study-level results: An analysis that came later showed most CMV-associated TCR beta chains appearing HLA-restricted. The Asian-associated ancestry cluster reportedly had fewer N-insertions than the approximately 670-donor mean in a later analysis.

A word on this clone: The antigen remains undetermined.

Vbeta (60) and Jbeta (13) primers were used in the PCR. Assay used: immunoSEQ multiplex PCR; TCRdb lists only in-frame clones, some missing. The sample carries about 120,000 clones, over 70% recorded once. The V gene's germline CDR1 is MDHEN and CDR2 SYDVKM. CDR3 size: 12 residues. Material for sequencing was PBMCs. The gene calls are TRBV28 and TRBJ1-3, with D maybe TRBD1 (5 bases). This clonotype originated in a woman in her 40s in good health and CMV-seronegative. The CDR3 nucleotides are TGTGTCACGGGGGTCTCTGGAAACACCATATATTTT. This encodes CVTGVSGNTIYF. The full variable domain, its missing parts supplied by reference TRBV28 and TRBJ1-3, is DVKVTQSSRYLVKRTGEKVFLECVQDMDHENMFWYRQDPGLGLRLIYFSYDVKMKEKGDIPEGYSVSREKKERFSLILESASTNQTSMYLCVTGVSGNTIYFGEGSWLTVV.